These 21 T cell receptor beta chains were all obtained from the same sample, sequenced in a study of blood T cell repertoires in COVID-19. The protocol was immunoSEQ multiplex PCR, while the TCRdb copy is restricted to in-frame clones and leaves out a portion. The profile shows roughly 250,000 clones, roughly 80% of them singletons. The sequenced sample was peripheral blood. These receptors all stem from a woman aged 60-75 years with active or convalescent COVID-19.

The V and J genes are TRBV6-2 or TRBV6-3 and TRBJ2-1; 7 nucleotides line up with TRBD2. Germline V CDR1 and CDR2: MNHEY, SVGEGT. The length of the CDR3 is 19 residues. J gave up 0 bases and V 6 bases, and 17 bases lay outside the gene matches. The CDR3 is CASSPFGRGSLASYNEQFF. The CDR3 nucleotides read TGTGCCAGCAGCCCCTTCGGGCGGGGGAGCTTAGCCTCCTACAATGAGCAGTTCTTC.

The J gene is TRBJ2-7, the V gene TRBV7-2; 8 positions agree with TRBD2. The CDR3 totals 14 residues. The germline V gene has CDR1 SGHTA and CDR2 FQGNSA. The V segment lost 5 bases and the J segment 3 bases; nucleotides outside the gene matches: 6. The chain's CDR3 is CASSTESGGYEQYF. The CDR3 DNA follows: TGTGCCAGCAGCACAGAAAGCGGGGGCTACGAGCAGTACTTC.

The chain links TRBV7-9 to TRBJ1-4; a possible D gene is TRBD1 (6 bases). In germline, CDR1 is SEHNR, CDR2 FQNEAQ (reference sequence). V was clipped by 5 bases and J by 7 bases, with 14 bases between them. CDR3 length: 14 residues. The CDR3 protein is CASSQGQGPEKLFF. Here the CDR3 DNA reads TGTGCCAGCAGCCAGGGCCAGGGGCCTGAAAAACTGTTTTTT.

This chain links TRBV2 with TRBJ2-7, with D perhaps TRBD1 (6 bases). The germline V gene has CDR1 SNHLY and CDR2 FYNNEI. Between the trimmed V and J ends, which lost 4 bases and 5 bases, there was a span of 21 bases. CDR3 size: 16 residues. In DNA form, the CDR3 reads TGTGCCAGCAGTGGGGGTTGGGAACAGGGCGGCCACGAGCAGTACTTC. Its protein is CASSGGWEQGGHEQYF. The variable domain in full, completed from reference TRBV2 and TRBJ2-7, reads EPEVTQTPSHQVTQMGQEVILRCVPISNHLYFYWYRQILGQKVEFLVSFYNNEISEKSEIFDDQFSVERPDGSNFTLKIRSTKLEDSAMYFCASSGGWEQGGHEQYFGPGTRLTVT.

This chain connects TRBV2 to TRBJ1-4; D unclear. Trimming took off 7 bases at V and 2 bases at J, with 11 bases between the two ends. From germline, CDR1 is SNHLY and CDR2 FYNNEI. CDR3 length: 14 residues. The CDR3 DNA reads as TGTGCCAGCACCGAGGCTGAGACTAATGAAAAACTGTTTTTT. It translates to CASTEAETNEKLFF. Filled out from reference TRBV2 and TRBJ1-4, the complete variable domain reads EPEVTQTPSHQVTQMGQEVILRCVPISNHLYFYWYRQILGQKVEFLVSFYNNEISEKSEIFDDQFSVERPDGSNFTLKIRSTKLEDSAMYFCASTEAETNEKLFFGSGTQLSVL.

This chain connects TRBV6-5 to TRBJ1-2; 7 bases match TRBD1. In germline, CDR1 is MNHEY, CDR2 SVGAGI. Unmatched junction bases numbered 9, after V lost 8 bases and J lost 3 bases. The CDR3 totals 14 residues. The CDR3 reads CASSINTGDYGYTF. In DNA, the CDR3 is TGTGCCAGCTCTATTAATACAGGGGACTATGGCTACACCTTC.

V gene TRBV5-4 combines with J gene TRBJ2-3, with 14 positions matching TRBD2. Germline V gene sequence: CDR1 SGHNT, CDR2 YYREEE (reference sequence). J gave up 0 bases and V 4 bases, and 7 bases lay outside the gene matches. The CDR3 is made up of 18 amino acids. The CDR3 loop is CASSPGLAGGSSTDTQYF. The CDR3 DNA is TGTGCCAGCAGCCCAGGACTAGCGGGGGGCTCTAGCACAGATACGCAGTATTTT.

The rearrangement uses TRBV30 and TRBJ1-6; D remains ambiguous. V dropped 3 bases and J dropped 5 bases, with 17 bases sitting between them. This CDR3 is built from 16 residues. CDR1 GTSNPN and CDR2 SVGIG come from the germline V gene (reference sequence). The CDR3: CAWSPSTRIHNSPLHF. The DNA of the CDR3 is TGTGCCTGGAGCCCCAGTACTAGGATACATAATTCACCCCTCCACTTT.

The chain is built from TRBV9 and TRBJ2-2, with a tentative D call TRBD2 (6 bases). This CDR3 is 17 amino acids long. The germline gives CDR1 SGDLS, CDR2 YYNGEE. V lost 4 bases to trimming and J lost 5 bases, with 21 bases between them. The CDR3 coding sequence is TGTGCCAGCAGCCTCAGGGACCGAGCGGAGGGGACCGGGGAGCTGTTTTTT. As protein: CASSLRDRAEGTGELFF.

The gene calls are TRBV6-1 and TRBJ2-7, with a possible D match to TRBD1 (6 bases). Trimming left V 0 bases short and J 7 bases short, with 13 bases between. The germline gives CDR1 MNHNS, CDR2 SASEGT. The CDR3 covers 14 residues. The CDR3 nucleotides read TGTGCCAGCAGTGAAGCGTTGGGGGCAAGAGAGCAGTACTTC. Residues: CASSEALGAREQYF.

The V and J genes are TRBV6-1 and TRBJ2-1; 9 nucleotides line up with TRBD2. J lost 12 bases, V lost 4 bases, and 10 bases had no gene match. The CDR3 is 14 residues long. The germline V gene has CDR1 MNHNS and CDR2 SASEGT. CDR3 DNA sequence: TGTGCCAGCAGTGGAGCGGGGGGTCCCTCGCGGCAGTTCTTC. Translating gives CASSGAGGPSRQFF.

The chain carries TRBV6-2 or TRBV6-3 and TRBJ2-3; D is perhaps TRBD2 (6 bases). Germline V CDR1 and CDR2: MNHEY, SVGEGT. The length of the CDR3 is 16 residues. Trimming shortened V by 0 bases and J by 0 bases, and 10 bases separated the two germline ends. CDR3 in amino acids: CASSYSGRGSTDTQYF. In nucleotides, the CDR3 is TGTGCCAGCAGTTACTCGGGACGGGGGAGCACAGATACGCAGTATTTT.

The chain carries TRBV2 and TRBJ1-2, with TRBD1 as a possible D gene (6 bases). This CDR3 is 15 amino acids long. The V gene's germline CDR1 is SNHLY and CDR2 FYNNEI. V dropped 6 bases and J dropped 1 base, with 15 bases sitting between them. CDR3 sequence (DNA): TGTGCCAGCAGCTTGACGAGGGGGAGTAACTATGGCTACACCTTC. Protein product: CASSLTRGSNYGYTF. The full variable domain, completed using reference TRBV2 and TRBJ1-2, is EPEVTQTPSHQVTQMGQEVILRCVPISNHLYFYWYRQILGQKVEFLVSFYNNEISEKSEIFDDQFSVERPDGSNFTLKIRSTKLEDSAMYFCASSLTRGSNYGYTFGSGTRLTVV.

The CDR3 region has the DNA TGTGCCAGCAGGTATCTGGGGGGGCAAAGCTACGAGCAGTACTTC. It codes for CASRYLGGQSYEQYF. V usage is TRBV6-5 and J usage is TRBJ2-7; D may be TRBD2 (7 bases). CDR1 MNHEY and CDR2 SVGAGI come from the germline V gene. The CDR3 is 15 residues long. Between the trimmed V and J ends, which lost 6 bases and 3 bases, there was a span of 18 bases.

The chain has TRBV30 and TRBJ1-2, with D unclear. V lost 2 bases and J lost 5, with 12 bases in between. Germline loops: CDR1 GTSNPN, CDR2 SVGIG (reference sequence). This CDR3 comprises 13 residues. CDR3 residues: CAWSREGLYGYTF. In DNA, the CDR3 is TGTGCCTGGAGTAGGGAGGGCTTATATGGCTACACCTTC.

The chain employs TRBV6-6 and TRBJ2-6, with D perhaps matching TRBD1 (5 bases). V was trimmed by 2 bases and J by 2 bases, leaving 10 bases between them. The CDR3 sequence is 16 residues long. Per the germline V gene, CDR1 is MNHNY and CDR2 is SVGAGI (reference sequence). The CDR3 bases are TGTGCCAGCAGTTACGATGGGGCCGCTGGGGCCAACGTCCTGACTTTC. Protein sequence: CASSYDGAAGANVLTF.

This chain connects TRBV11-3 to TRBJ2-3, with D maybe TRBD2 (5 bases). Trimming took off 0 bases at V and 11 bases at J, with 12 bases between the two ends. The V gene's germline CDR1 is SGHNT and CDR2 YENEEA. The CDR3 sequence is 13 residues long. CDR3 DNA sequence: TGTGCCAGCAGCTTAGATCAGTCGGGGATGCAGTATTTT. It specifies CASSLDQSGMQYF. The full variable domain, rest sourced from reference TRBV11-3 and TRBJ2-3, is EAGVVQSPRYKIIEKKQPVAFWCNPISGHNTLYWYLQNLGQGPELLIRYENEEAVDDSQLPKDRFSAERLKGVDSTLKIQPAELGDSAVYLCASSLDQSGMQYFGPGTRLTVL.

CDR3 sequence: CASSPGQGETQYF. The DNA for the CDR3 is TGTGCCAGCAGCCCCGGACAGGGGGAGACCCAGTACTTC. The chain employs TRBV7-7 and TRBJ2-5; 9 nucleotides line up with TRBD1. V shed 5 bases and J 5 bases; nucleotides not matched to a gene: 3. The CDR3 is 13 amino acids. CDR1 SSHAT and CDR2 FNYEAQ come from the germline V gene (reference sequence).

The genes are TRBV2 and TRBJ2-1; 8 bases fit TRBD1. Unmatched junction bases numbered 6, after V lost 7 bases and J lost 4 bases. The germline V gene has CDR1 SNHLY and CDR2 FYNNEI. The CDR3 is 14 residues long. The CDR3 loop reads CASKTGTGYNEQFF. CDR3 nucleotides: TGTGCCAGCAAGACTGGGACAGGTTACAATGAGCAGTTCTTC.

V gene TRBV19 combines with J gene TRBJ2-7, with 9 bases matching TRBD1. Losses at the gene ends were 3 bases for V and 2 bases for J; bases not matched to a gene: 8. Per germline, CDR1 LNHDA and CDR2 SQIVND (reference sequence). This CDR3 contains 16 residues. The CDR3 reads CASSISGTGIPYEQYF. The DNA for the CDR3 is TGTGCCAGTAGTATCTCCGGGACAGGGATCCCCTACGAGCAGTACTTC. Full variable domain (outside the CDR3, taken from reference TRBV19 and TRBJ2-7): DGGITQSPKYLFRKEGQNVTLSCEQNLNHDAMYWYRQDPGQGLRLIYYSQIVNDFQKGDIAEGYSVSREKKESFPLTVTSAQKNPTAFYLCASSISGTGIPYEQYFGPGTRLTVT.

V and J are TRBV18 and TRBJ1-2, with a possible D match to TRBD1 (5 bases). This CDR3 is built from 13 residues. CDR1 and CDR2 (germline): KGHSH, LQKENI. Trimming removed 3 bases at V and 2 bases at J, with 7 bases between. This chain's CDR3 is CASSPRQNYGYTF. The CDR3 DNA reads TGTGCCAGCTCACCCCGACAGAACTATGGCTACACCTTC.